This T cell receptor (beta chain) was sequenced for a study of long-term antiretroviral therapy in people with HIV. They ran version v3.0 of the immunoSEQ assay at survey level. The method was immunoSEQ multiplex PCR; TCRdb's version includes in-frame clones alone and lacks a portion of them. The data hold 30,000 to 50,000 clones, with 85% observed a single time. Trimming left V 0 bases short and J 7 bases short, with 1 base between. CDR1 is DFQATT, CDR2 SNEGSKA, per germline (reference sequence). The length of the CDR3 is 10 residues. The V and J genes are TRBV20-1 and TRBJ2-1; no clear D gene. The sequencing used unsorted PBMCs, collected 3.1 years after starting antiretroviral therapy. The clonotype comes from a woman aged 45-59 years with HIV. The CDR3, as DNA: TGCAGTGCTAGAGAGAATGAGCAGTTCTTC. It encodes CSARENEQFF.